This is a list of T cell receptor beta chains from one sample in a study of T cell repertoires in cytomegalovirus infection. TCRdb reprocessed the reads with MiXCR, giving one entry per CDR3 protein. The table shows around 450,000 distinct CDR3 sequences, with approximately 32% occurring only once. The sample taken for sequencing was PBMCs. Receptors originate from a human donor in good health (CMV status not recorded). Some clones in this sample may be carry-over from other donors' samples. The CDR3 runs from the conserved cysteine through the conserved F or W.

v_call,j_call,cdr3_aa
TRBV3-1,TRBJ1-1,CASSQISGTGGTEAFF
TRBV19,TRBJ2-2,CASTLDSANTGELFF
TRBV7-9,TRBJ1-1,CASSPGDEAFF
TRBV6-5,TRBJ1-6,CASSPGCSDSPLHF
TRBV20-1,TRBJ2-1,CSARDTSGLAGANNEQFF
TRBV2,TRBJ2-2,CASTEQVPTNTGELFF
TRBV6-2/TRBV6-3,TRBJ2-7,CASSYSYRDRVNYEQYF
TRBV7-9,TRBJ2-7,CAGSFSGTRKDYEQYF
TRBV19,TRBJ1-5,CASESLQGIQPQHF
TRBV10-2,TRBJ1-2,CASSEQQFNYGYTF
TRBV5-4,TRBJ2-2,CASRSQGGEGVNTGELFF
TRBV27,TRBJ2-7,CASRGHGTAFSYEQYF
TRBV28,TRBJ2-1,CASSFLQSNEQFF
TRBV7-2,TRBJ2-7,CASSFPLQGQSYEQYF
TRBV12-3/TRBV12-4,TRBJ1-1,CANSRTANTEAFF
TRBV20-1,TRBJ2-1,CSARPGTGTNEQFF
TRBV19,TRBJ2-1,CASREDRSSYNEQFF
TRBV7-2,TRBJ2-1,CASSRTGGREQFF
TRBV28,TRBJ1-2,CASTSDTWTYGYTF
TRBV28,TRBJ2-2,CASSLARTGFRFGGELFF
TRBV20-1,TRBJ2-3,CSAPPPRRGQVTDTQYF
TRBV7-6,TRBJ1-3,CASSFNGVSGNTIYF
TRBV19,TRBJ1-1,CASTLTGMNTEAFF
TRBV5-6,TRBJ1-6,CASSFGTASTPLHF
TRBV10-1,TRBJ2-5,CASSEGLAKETQYF
TRBV6-1,TRBJ1-5,CASSEADRPGGSQHF
TRBV20-1,TRBJ2-5,CSAWAREAAIRETQYF
TRBV12-3/TRBV12-4,TRBJ1-2,CASNTWPRRNYGYTF
TRBV19,TRBJ1-1,CASSMPQQNTEAFF
TRBV20-1,TRBJ1-5,CSANRDPPQGDQPQHF
TRBV20-1,TRBJ2-3,CSGRRRGYTDTQYF
TRBV29-1,TRBJ2-1,CSVGAGEGLSSYNEQFF
TRBV7-6,TRBJ1-3,CASSPGQGFSGNTIYF
TRBV7-6,TRBJ2-3,CASSLGSGVLTDTQYF
TRBV7-2,TRBJ2-7,CASASRIGEQYF
TRBV7-6,TRBJ1-1,CASSLPGAMGAGEAFF